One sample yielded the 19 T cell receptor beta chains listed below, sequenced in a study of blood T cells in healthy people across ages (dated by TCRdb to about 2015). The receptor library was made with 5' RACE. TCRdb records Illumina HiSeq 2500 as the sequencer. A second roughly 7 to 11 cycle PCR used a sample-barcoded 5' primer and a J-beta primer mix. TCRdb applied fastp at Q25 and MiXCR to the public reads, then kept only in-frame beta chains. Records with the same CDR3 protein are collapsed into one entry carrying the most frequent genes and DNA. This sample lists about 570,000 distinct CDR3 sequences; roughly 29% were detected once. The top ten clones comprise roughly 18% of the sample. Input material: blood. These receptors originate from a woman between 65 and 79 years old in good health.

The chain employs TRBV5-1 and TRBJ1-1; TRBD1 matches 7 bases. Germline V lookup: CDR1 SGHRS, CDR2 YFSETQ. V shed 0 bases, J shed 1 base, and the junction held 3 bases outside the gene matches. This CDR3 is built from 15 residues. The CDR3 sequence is CASSLGQGPNTEAFF. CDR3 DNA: TGCGCCAGCAGCTTGGGACAGGGCCCGAACACTGAAGCTTTCTTT.

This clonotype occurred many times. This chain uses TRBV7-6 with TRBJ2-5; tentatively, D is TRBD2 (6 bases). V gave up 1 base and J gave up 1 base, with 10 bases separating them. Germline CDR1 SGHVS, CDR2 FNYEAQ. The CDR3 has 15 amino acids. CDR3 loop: CASSLGYSGQETQYF. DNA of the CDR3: TGTGCCAGCAGCTTAGGCTATAGCGGCCAAGAGACCCAGTACTTC. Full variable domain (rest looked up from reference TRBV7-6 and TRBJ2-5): GAGVSQSPRYKVTKRGQDVALRCDPISGHVSLYWYRQALGQGPEFLTYFNYEAQQDKSGLPNDRFSAERPEGSISTLTIQRTEQRDSAMYRCASSLGYSGQETQYFGPGTRLLVL.

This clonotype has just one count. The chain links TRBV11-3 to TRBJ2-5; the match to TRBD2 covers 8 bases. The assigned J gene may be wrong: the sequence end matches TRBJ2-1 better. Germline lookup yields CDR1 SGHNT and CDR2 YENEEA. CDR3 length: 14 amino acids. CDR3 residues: CASSLEGLGREQFF. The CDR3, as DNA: TGTGCCAGCAGCTTAGAGGGACTAGGAAGGGAGCAGTTCTTC.

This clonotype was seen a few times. CDR3 sequence reads: CASSQEWALQETQYF. For the CDR3, the DNA is TGCGCCAGCAGCCAAGAGTGGGCATTACAAGAGACCCAGTACTTC. The chain uses TRBV4-3 and TRBJ2-5; D remains ambiguous. Trimming stripped 0 bases from V and 2 bases from J, with 10 bases between. This CDR3 is built from 15 residues. Looked up from germline, CDR1 is LGHNA and CDR2 is YSLEER.

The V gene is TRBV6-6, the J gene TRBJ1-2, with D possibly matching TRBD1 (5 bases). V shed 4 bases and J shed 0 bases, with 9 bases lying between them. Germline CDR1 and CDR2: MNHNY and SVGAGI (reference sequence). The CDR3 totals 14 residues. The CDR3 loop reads CASSSEGPNYGYTF. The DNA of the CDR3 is TGTGCCAGCAGTTCTGAGGGACCTAACTATGGCTACACCTTC.

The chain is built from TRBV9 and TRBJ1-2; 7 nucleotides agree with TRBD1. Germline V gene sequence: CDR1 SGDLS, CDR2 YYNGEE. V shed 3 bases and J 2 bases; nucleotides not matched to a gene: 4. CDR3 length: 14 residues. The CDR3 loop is CASSGQGGNYGYTF. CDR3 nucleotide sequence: TGTGCCAGCAGCGGACAGGGTGGGAACTATGGCTACACCTTC.

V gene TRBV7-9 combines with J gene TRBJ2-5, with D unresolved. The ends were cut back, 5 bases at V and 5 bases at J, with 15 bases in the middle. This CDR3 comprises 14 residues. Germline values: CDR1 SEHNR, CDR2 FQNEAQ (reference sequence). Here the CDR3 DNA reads TGTGCCAGCAGCCGGTTGGCCCGAGGCGAGACCCAGTACTTC. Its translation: CASSRLARGETQYF.

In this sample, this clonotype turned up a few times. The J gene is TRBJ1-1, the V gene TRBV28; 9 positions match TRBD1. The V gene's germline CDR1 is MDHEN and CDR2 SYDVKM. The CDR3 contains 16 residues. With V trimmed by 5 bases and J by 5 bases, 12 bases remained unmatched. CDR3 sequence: CASSEPGQGVRTEAFF. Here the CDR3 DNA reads TGTGCCAGCAGTGAGCCGGGACAGGGTGTAAGAACTGAAGCTTTCTTT.

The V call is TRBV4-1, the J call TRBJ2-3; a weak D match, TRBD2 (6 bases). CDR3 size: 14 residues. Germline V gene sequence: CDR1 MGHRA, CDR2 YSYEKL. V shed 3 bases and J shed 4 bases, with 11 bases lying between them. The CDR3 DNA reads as TGCGCCAGCAGCCATGGGACTCCCCCAGATACGCAGTATTTT. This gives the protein CASSHGTPPDTQYF.

The CDR3 region is CASSQGPGQSSYNEQFF. The CDR3 DNA sequence: TGTGCCAGCAGCCAAGGGCCGGGACAGAGCTCCTACAATGAGCAGTTCTTC. V is TRBV4-2 and J is TRBJ2-1; 7 bases align to TRBD1. From germline, CDR1 is LGHNA and CDR2 YNFKEQ. J was trimmed by 0 bases and V by 1 base; bases with no gene match: 6. The CDR3 is 17 residues long.

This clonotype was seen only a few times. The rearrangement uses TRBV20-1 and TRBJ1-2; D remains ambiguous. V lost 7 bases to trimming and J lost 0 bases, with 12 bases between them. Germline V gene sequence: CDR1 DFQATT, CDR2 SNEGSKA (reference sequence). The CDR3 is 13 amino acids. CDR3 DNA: TGCAGTGGTGGCGGACCTGCTAACTATGGCTACACCTTC. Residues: CSGGGPANYGYTF.

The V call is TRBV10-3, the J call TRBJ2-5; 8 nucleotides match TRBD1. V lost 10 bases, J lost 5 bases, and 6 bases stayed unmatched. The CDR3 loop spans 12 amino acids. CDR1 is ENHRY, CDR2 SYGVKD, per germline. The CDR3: CATMDRAETQYF. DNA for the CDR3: TGTGCCACCATGGACAGGGCGGAGACCCAGTACTTC.

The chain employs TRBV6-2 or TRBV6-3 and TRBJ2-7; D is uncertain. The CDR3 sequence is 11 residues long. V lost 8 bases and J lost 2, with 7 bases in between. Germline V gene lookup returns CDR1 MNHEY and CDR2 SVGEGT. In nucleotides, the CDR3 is TGTGCCAGCCAAAGGACCTACGAGCAGTACTTC. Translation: CASQRTYEQYF.

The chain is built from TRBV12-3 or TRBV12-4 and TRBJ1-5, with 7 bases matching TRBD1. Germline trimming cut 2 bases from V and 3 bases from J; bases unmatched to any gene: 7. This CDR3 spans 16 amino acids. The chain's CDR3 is CASSLQGGRSNQPQHF. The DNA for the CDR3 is TGTGCCAGCAGTTTACAGGGGGGTAGGTCCAATCAGCCCCAGCATTTT.

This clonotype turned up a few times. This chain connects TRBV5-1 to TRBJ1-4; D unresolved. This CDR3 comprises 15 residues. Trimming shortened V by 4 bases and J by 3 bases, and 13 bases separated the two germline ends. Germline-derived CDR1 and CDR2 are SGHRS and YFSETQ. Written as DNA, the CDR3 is TGCGCCAGCAGCCGAGACTCGGCGGCTAATGAAAAACTGTTTTTT. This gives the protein CASSRDSAANEKLFF.

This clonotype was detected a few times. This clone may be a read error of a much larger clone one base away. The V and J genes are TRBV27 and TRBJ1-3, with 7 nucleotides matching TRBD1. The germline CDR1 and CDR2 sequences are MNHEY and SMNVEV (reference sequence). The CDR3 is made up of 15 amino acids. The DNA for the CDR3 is TGTGCCAGCGCCCGCAGGGGGGGATCTGGAAGCACCATATATTTT. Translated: CASARRGGSGSTIYF.

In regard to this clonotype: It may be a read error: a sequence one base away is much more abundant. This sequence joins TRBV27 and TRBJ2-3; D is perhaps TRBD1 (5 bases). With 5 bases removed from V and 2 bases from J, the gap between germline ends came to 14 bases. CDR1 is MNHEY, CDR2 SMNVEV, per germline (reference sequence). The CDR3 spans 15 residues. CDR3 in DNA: TGTGCCAGCAGTCCGACGACAGTCAACACAGATACGCAGTATTTT. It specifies CASSPTTVNTDTQYF.

The CDR3 reads CASRLQGRNQETQYF. The CDR3 DNA reads TGTGCCAGCAGGCTACAAGGACGGAATCAAGAGACCCAGTACTTC. The genes are TRBV28 and TRBJ2-5; unclear D gene. This CDR3 is 15 amino acids long. V dropped 6 bases and J dropped 2 bases, with 16 bases sitting between them. Germline V gene sequence: CDR1 MDHEN, CDR2 SYDVKM.

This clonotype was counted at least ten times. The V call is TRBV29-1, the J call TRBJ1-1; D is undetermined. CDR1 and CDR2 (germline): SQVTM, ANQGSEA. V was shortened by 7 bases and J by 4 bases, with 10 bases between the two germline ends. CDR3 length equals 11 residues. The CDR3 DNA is TGCAGCGCTACAGATTCCACTGAAGCTTTCTTT. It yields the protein CSATDSTEAFF. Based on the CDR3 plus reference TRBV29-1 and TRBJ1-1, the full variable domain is SAVISQKPSRDICQRGTSLTIQCQVDSQVTMMFWYRQQPGQSLTLIATANQGSEATYESGFVIDKFPISRPNLTFSTLTVSNMSPEDSSIYLCSATDSTEAFFGQGTRLTVV.